This TCR beta chain was retrieved from a study of shared clonotypes between healthy human individuals. In regard to this clone: Its specificity is unknown.

The CDR3 is 16 residues long. Germline V CDR1 and CDR2: SGHNT, YYREEE (reference sequence). V dropped 4 bases and J dropped 0 bases, with 15 bases sitting between them. Clones were read by immunoSEQ multiplex PCR, and TCRdb kept only the in-frame ones, dropping some. Among about 2.4 million clones, more than 85% were seen once, and the ten largest hold about 0.39%. General observations from the study: The four-donor shared clonotypes exceeded non-shared clonotypes in generation probability, with non-shared ones scoring lower. Sharing across four donors was highest in naive CD4 (roughly 5%) and lowest in memory CD8 (about 0.4%).

Sequenced: naive CD4+ T cells from PBMCs. Regarding subset: CD45RA+ positively selected. This sequence was found in a man aged 18 to 30 in good health. Some clones in this sample may be carry-over from other donors' samples. V and J are TRBV5-4 and TRBJ2-3, with D possibly TRBD1 on 6 matching bases. The CDR3 loop reads CASSPGQLSSTDTQYF. The CDR3 DNA sequence: TGTGCCAGCAGCCCTGGACAGCTATCTAGCACAGATACGCAGTATTTT.